The rows below give T cell receptor beta chains drawn from one sample of a study of blood T cell repertoires in COVID-19. Using immunoSEQ multiplex PCR, the repertoire was profiled, and TCRdb retains in-frame clones only, with some absent. This table holds 250,000 to 350,000 clones, approximately 85% found once. Sequencing was done on a sample of peripheral blood. The receptors were sampled from a woman aged 50 to 60 with acute or convalescent COVID-19. CDR3s include the opening cysteine and the closing phenylalanine or tryptophan. Fields, in order: CDR3 protein, CDR3 DNA, J gene, V gene, D gene, clone size. The D gene is left open where the match is weak. Size is omitted from some rows. Given values are once, few, many or a class for expanded clones.

CASSLTRGLADSSYNEQFF TGTGCCAGCAGCTTAACGAGGGGACTAGCGGACAGCTCCTACAATGAGCAGTTCTTC TRBJ2-1 TRBV7-3 TRBD2 NA
CASSPGTVAYEKLFF TGTGCCAGCTCCCCCGGGACAGTCGCCTATGAAAAACTGTTTTTT TRBJ1-4 TRBV18 TRBD1 NA
CASSVTGGDYYGYTF TGTGCCAGCAGCGTAACAGGGGGCGATTACTATGGCTACACCTTC TRBJ1-2 TRBV9 TRBD1 few
CASSLWEQGQPQTKTYEQYF TGTGCCAGCAGTTTATGGGAGCAGGGGCAGCCGCAGACCAAAACCTACGAGCAGTACTTC TRBJ2-7 TRBV28 NA once
CASSLRTDRGQGNEQFF TGTGCCAGCAGCTTAAGGACGGACAGGGGGCAGGGCAATGAGCAGTTCTTC TRBJ2-1 TRBV7-2 TRBD1 NA
CATSDVTSGRFDEQFF TGTGCCACCAGTGATGTGACTAGCGGGAGGTTTGATGAGCAGTTCTTC TRBJ2-1 TRBV24-1 TRBD2 NA
CASSISHRGITEAFF TGTGCCAGTAGTATCTCACACAGGGGAATCACTGAAGCTTTCTTT TRBJ1-1 TRBV19 TRBD1 NA
CASSEFGGGRRLDTEAFF TGTGCCAGCAGTGAGTTTGGCGGGGGGCGGAGGCTGGACACTGAAGCTTTCTTT TRBJ1-1 TRBV25-1 NA once
CASSLSTGGTGELFF TGTGCCAGCAGCTTAAGCACAGGGGGCACCGGGGAGCTGTTTTTT TRBJ2-2 TRBV7-3 TRBD1 NA
CASSRTTGGTEAFF TGTGCCAGCAGCCGCACTACAGGGGGCACTGAAGCTTTCTTT TRBJ1-1 TRBV7-8 TRBD1 NA
CASSVYGSSTDTQYF TGTGCCAGCAGCGTATACGGGTCAAGCACAGATACGCAGTATTTT TRBJ2-3 TRBV9 NA NA
CALGQGGNQPQHF TGTGCTCTCGGACAGGGAGGGAATCAGCCCCAGCATTTT TRBJ1-5 TRBV30 TRBD1 NA
CASTLTGSQYF TGTGCCAGCACCTTGACAGGCTCACAATACTTC TRBJ2-7 TRBV12-3/TRBV12-4 NA NA
CAISEGAGGSVF TGTGCCATCAGTGAGGGGGCGGGAGGCAGTGTTTTC TRBJ2-7 TRBV10-3 TRBD2 NA
CASSVDLGLAGSYNEQFF TGTGCCAGCAGCGTAGATTTAGGACTAGCAGGATCCTACAATGAGCAGTTCTTC TRBJ2-1 TRBV9 TRBD2 NA
CASRTSASYEQYF TGTGCCAGTAGAACTAGCGCTTCCTACGAGCAGTACTTC TRBJ2-7 TRBV19 TRBD2 NA
CASSPRSSGANVLTF TGTGCCAGCAGCCCCAGGTCCTCTGGGGCCAACGTCCTGACTTTC TRBJ2-6 TRBV7-6 NA NA
CASSLVAGPPHEQYF TGTGCCAGCAGTTTGGTAGCGGGCCCTCCCCACGAGCAGTACTTC TRBJ2-7 TRBV27 TRBD2 NA
CASNRGVNYGYTF TGTGCCAGCAACAGGGGGGTTAACTATGGCTACACCTTC TRBJ1-2 TRBV28 TRBD1 NA
CASSQEPAGGSNTDTQYF TGCGCCAGCAGCCAAGAGCCTGCAGGGGGGTCTAATACAGATACGCAGTATTTT TRBJ2-3 TRBV4-3 NA NA
CASSLFSLNTGELFF TGCGCCAGCAGCTTATTTTCTCTGAACACCGGGGAGCTGTTTTTT TRBJ2-2 TRBV5-1 NA few
CASILRTEAFF TGTGCCAGTATTCTAAGGACAGAAGCTTTCTTT TRBJ1-1 TRBV19 NA NA
CSASKRDRYNEQFF TGCAGTGCTAGTAAGCGGGATCGCTACAATGAGCAGTTCTTC TRBJ2-1 TRBV20-1 TRBD2 NA
CASSFLDRGISGELFF TGCGCCAGCAGCTTCCTTGACAGGGGAATCAGCGGGGAGCTGTTTTTT TRBJ2-2 TRBV5-1 TRBD1 NA
CATVGPSTDTQYF TGTGCCACTGTTGGGCCTAGCACAGATACGCAGTATTTT TRBJ2-3 TRBV15 NA NA
CASSRASGRSENIQYF TGTGCCAGCAGCCGAGCGAGCGGGAGGTCCGAAAACATTCAGTACTTC TRBJ2-4 TRBV7-8 TRBD2 NA
CASRNRLTKNTEAFF TGTGCCAGCAGGAACAGGTTAACTAAGAACACTGAAGCTTTCTTT TRBJ1-1 TRBV28 NA NA
CASSLTRDRGYGYTF TGTGCCAGCAGCTTGACCCGGGACAGGGGCTATGGCTACACCTTC TRBJ1-2 TRBV5-4 TRBD1 NA
CASSAADLSFNQPQHF TGTGCCAGCAGTGCGGCAGACTTATCCTTCAATCAGCCCCAGCATTTT TRBJ1-5 TRBV2 NA NA
CASSWSNTDTQYF TGCGCCAGCAGCTGGAGTAATACAGATACGCAGTATTTT TRBJ2-3 TRBV5-1 NA NA
CASSPLPGQGNTEAFF TGTGCCAGCAGCCCTCTACCGGGACAGGGGAACACTGAAGCTTTCTTT TRBJ1-1 TRBV6-2/TRBV6-3 TRBD1 many
CASSKGLPTDTQYF TGTGCCAGTTCCAAGGGGCTCCCCACAGATACGCAGTATTTT TRBJ2-3 TRBV19 NA NA
CASSSLAAGYNEQFF TGTGCCAGCAGTTCTCTCGCAGCGGGATACAATGAGCAGTTCTTC TRBJ2-1 TRBV27 TRBD2 NA
CASISGVGTEAFF TGTGCCAGCATTTCAGGGGTGGGCACTGAAGCTTTCTTT TRBJ1-1 TRBV2 NA NA
CASSFNKNTEAFF TGTGCCAGCAGCTTTAACAAGAACACTGAAGCTTTCTTT TRBJ1-1 TRBV7-9 NA NA
CASSLTQPGTSGRYF TGTGCCAGCAGCTTAACACAACCCGGGACTAGCGGGAGGTACTTC TRBJ2-4 TRBV11-1 TRBD2 NA
CASSQESSGASNEKLFF TGTGCCAGCAGCCAAGAGAGTTCAGGGGCGTCTAATGAAAAACTGTTTTTT TRBJ1-4 TRBV4-2 NA NA